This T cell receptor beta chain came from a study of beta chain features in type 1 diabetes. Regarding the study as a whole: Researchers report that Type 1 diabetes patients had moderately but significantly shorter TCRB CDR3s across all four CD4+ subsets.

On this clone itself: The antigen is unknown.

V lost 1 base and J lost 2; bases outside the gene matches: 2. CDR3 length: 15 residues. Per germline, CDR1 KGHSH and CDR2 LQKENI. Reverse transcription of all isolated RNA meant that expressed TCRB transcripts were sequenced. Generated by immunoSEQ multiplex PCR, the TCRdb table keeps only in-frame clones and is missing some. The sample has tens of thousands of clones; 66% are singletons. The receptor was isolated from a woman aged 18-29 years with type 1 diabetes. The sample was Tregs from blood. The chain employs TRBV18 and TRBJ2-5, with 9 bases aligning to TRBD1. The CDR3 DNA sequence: TGTGCCAGCTCACCACGACAGGGGGAACAAGAGACCCAGTACTTC. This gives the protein CASSPRQGEQETQYF.